Below, 21 T cell receptor beta chains from the same sample are listed, as sequenced in a study of blood T cell repertoires in COVID-19. Here immunoSEQ multiplex PCR was the method, and the copy in TCRdb shows in-frame clones only, minus some. The top ten clones hold 7% to 10% of a sample with over 400,000 clones, about 85% of them seen once. Sample: PBMCs or T cells enriched from blood (not recorded which). These receptors were obtained from a woman aged 60 to 75 who had recovered from COVID-19.

The genes are TRBV12-3 or TRBV12-4 and TRBJ2-4; D gene ambiguous. The CDR3 totals 12 residues. With 3 bases removed from V and 8 bases from J, the gap between germline ends came to 8 bases. CDR3 in DNA: TGTGCCAGCAGTTTTCGCCGGGACATTCAGTACTTC. It is translated as CASSFRRDIQYF.

The rearrangement links TRBV6-5 to TRBJ1-1; a weak D match, TRBD1 (5 bases). CDR3 size: 14 residues. CDR1 and CDR2 (germline): MNHEY, SVGAGI. Trimming shortened V by 2 bases and J by 2 bases, and 9 bases separated the two germline ends. The CDR3 spells CASSYQGLNTEAFF. The CDR3, as DNA: TGTGCCAGCAGTTACCAGGGCCTCAACACTGAAGCTTTCTTT.

This chain connects TRBV2 to TRBJ2-1; a possible D gene is TRBD1 (6 bases). Germline CDR1 is SNHLY and CDR2 is FYNNEI. The ends were cut back, 5 bases at V and 3 bases at J, with 14 bases in the middle. The CDR3 is made up of 15 amino acids. The CDR3 coding sequence is TGTGCCAGCAGTCGATCAGGGGACGTCTACAATGAGCAGTTCTTC. Residues: CASSRSGDVYNEQFF.

The chain uses TRBV5-4 and TRBJ2-5, with TRBD2 identical over 7 bases. Germline-derived CDR1 and CDR2 are SGHNT and YYREEE (reference sequence). This CDR3 comprises 16 residues. The V and J ends lost 0 bases and 2 bases, in that order; junction bases with no gene match: 7. The CDR3 region has the DNA TGTGCCAGCAGCTTGGAATTAAGGACTAGTCAAGAGACCCAGTACTTC. It translates to CASSLELRTSQETQYF.

The chain joins TRBV6-5 to TRBJ1-5; D might be TRBD1 (6 bases). Germline V gene lookup returns CDR1 MNHEY and CDR2 SVGAGI. V dropped 6 bases and J dropped 4 bases, with 10 bases sitting between them. The CDR3 is made up of 13 amino acids. CDR3 nucleotide sequence: TGTGCCAGCAGGGGGACACCTAATCAGCCCCAGCATTTT. Translated: CASRGTPNQPQHF.

This sequence joins TRBV28 and TRBJ1-1; D is uncertain. Germline V gene data show CDR1 as MDHEN and CDR2 as SYDVKM. CDR3 length: 15 amino acids. V dropped 3 bases and J dropped 4 bases, with 15 bases sitting between them. CDR3 sequence (DNA): TGTGCCAGCAGTTTCAGGAGGGCCGGAGGCACTGAAGCTTTCTTT. Its translation is CASSFRRAGGTEAFF. Looking up the rest from reference TRBV28 and TRBJ1-1 gives the full variable domain: DVKVTQSSRYLVKRTGEKVFLECVQDMDHENMFWYRQDPGLGLRLIYFSYDVKMKEKGDIPEGYSVSREKKERFSLILESASTNQTSMYLCASSFRRAGGTEAFFGQGTRLTVV.

This clone has a handful of counts. V gene TRBV21-1 combines with J gene TRBJ1-1; TRBD1, the table's D call, was not compared with the DNA. TRBV21-1 is noted as a pseudogene. There are 14 residues in the CDR3. The CDR3 reads CASSRTGSNTEAFF. In nucleotides, the CDR3 is TGTGCCAGCAGCAGGACAGGGAGTAACACTGAAGCTTTCTTT.

This clone was seen a few times. The genes are TRBV7-9 and TRBJ2-1, with TRBD2 as a possible D gene (5 bases). V was pared by 4 bases and J by 5 bases, with 9 bases between. Germline CDR1 and CDR2: SEHNR and FQNEAQ (reference sequence). The CDR3 sequence is 13 residues long. CDR3 sequence: CASSSRGNNEQFF. The CDR3 nucleotides read TGTGCCAGCAGCTCCCGGGGTAACAATGAGCAGTTCTTC.

Only one count was recorded for this clone. The gene calls are TRBV6-4 and TRBJ2-2; 9 nucleotides line up with TRBD1. There are 15 residues in the CDR3. V shed 4 bases, J shed 5 bases, and the junction held 5 bases outside the gene matches. The V gene's germline CDR1 is MRHNA and CDR2 SNTAGT. CDR3 DNA: TGTGCCAGCAGTGTTGGGACAGGGATGACCGGGGAGCTGTTTTTT. Translation gives CASSVGTGMTGELFF.

The chain is built from TRBV12-5 and TRBJ2-3; no clear D. V dropped 2 bases and J dropped 0 bases, with 6 bases sitting between them. CDR1 is LGHNT, CDR2 FRNRAP, per germline. This CDR3 contains 14 residues. CDR3 protein: CASGLLTSTDTQYF. CDR3 nucleotides: TGTGCTAGTGGTTTGCTCACTAGCACAGATACGCAGTATTTT.

The CDR3 reads CASSPYQGARGDGYTF. The DNA of the CDR3 is TGTGCCAGCAGTCCCTACCAGGGGGCGCGAGGGGATGGCTACACCTTC. This chain connects TRBV27 to TRBJ1-2; 8 nucleotides match TRBD1. Germline V lookup: CDR1 MNHEY, CDR2 SMNVEV (reference sequence). The CDR3 length is 16 residues. V gave up 5 bases and J gave up 6 bases; unmatched junction bases: 14.

J is TRBJ1-3 and V is TRBV4-1; D ambiguous. V was pared by 1 base and J by 0 bases, with 22 bases between. Germline V CDR1 and CDR2: MGHRA, YSYEKL. The CDR3 has 20 residues. CDR3 sequence reads: CASSQVFVVSPIPSGNTIYF. CDR3 coding DNA: TGCGCCAGCAGCCAAGTGTTTGTAGTTTCCCCCATCCCCTCTGGAAACACCATATATTTT.

The chain combines TRBV5-1 with TRBJ1-3; D remains unclear. Trimming removed 2 bases from V and 2 bases from J, with 11 bases in between. Per the germline V gene, CDR1 is SGHRS and CDR2 is YFSETQ. The CDR3 has 15 residues. The DNA for the CDR3 is TGCGCCAGCAGCTTATCCCTTAGTACTGGAAACACCATATATTTT. Residues: CASSLSLSTGNTIYF.

The chain employs TRBV6-6 and TRBJ1-3; 7 bases match TRBD1. Germline lookup yields CDR1 MNHNY and CDR2 SVGAGI (reference sequence). Losses at the gene ends were 6 bases for V and 4 bases for J; bases not matched to a gene: 9. The CDR3 has 15 residues. The CDR3 DNA is TGTGCCAGCAGCTACCCGACAGGGAACGGAAACACCATATATTTT. This gives the protein CASSYPTGNGNTIYF.

This clone was observed once. The chain is built from TRBV5-4 and TRBJ1-1, with D perhaps matching TRBD1 (6 bases). Germline CDR1 is SGHNT and CDR2 is YYREEE (reference sequence). The CDR3 consists of 14 residues. V was cut by 7 bases and J by 1 base, with 14 bases left in between. The CDR3 loop reads CASSSGQPNTEAFF. The CDR3 DNA is TGTGCCAGCTCTAGCGGACAGCCGAACACTGAAGCTTTCTTT.

The chain is built from TRBV2 and TRBJ1-2; 7 bases are a match to TRBD1. CDR1 and CDR2 (germline): SNHLY, FYNNEI. V was pared by 6 bases and J by 5 bases, with 9 bases of the junction left unmatched. The CDR3 is made up of 14 amino acids. This chain's CDR3 is CASSPRGQVYGYTF. The CDR3 DNA reads TGTGCCAGCAGCCCTAGGGGGCAGGTTTATGGCTACACCTTC.

The chain is built from TRBV7-9 and TRBJ2-1; a weak D match, TRBD2 (6 bases). The germline gives CDR1 SEHNR, CDR2 FQNEAQ (reference sequence). This CDR3 spans 16 amino acids. Trimming removed 5 bases from V and 0 bases from J, with 14 bases in between. CDR3: CASSPNSGNSYNEQFF. The CDR3, as DNA: TGTGCCAGCAGCCCAAATAGCGGAAACTCCTACAATGAGCAGTTCTTC.

This chain joins TRBV11-3 and TRBJ1-4, with TRBD1 matching 9 bases. Germline CDR1 and CDR2: SGHNT and YENEEA. The CDR3 is 15 residues long. V shed 5 bases and J 5 bases; nucleotides not matched to a gene: 6. In DNA form, the CDR3 reads TGTGCCAGCAGCCAAGGACAGGGGAGGAATGAAAAACTGTTTTTT. It translates to CASSQGQGRNEKLFF.

V and J are TRBV30 and TRBJ2-7, with D maybe TRBD1 (6 bases). Trimming cost V 6 bases and J 7 bases, with 13 bases left between them. CDR3 length equals 11 residues. Germline V gene lookup returns CDR1 GTSNPN and CDR2 SVGIG (reference sequence). The CDR3 reads CACHQGREQYF. As DNA, the CDR3 is TGTGCCTGCCACCAGGGGCGGGAGCAGTACTTC.

V and J are TRBV19 and TRBJ1-6, with 8 positions matching TRBD1. The germline V gene encodes CDR1 LNHDA and CDR2 SQIVND (reference sequence). The V gene end was trimmed by 8 bases and the J gene end by 7 bases; junction bases not matched to a gene: 7. CDR3 size: 14 residues. Here the CDR3 reads CASRGQGLNSPLHF. CDR3 bases: TGTGCCAGTCGCGGACAGGGATTGAATTCACCCCTCCACTTT.

The chain uses TRBV10-2 and TRBJ1-4; D not resolved. Between the trimmed V and J ends, which lost 6 bases and 4 bases, there was a span of 15 bases. Germline V gene sequence: CDR1 WSHSY, CDR2 SAAADI. The CDR3 sequence is 15 residues long. The CDR3 nucleotides read TGCGCCAGCAGGGGCCCCCGGAGGGATAATGAAAAACTGTTTTTT. Translated, it gives CASRGPRRDNEKLFF.